Sequencing of this T cell receptor (beta chain) was carried out in a study of OX40 agonist ivuxolimab in advanced cancers. Study background: Each patient was given ivuxolimab into a vein every 2 weeks, at 0.01 to 10 mg/kg. The study, taken as a whole, reports: In CD8+ T cells, expanded clones were on average more numerous than in CD4+.

Sequencing was performed with immunoSEQ multiplex PCR; in TCRdb, only in-frame clones are kept and a portion is missing. The sample comprises approximately 70,000 clones, 90% to 95% of which are singletons, and around 6.1% rests with the top ten. A note on this clone: Its antigen is not identified.

The CDR3 has 15 residues. Germline CDR1 and CDR2: MNHEY and SVGAGI. Trimming removed 5 bases at V and 5 bases at J, with 16 bases between. The chain combines TRBV6-5 with TRBJ1-5, with TRBD1 as a possible D gene (5 bases). Sequenced material: CD4+ or CD8+ T cells sorted from blood, taken in a trial of the OX40 agonist ivuxolimab. The TCR originated in an adult with an advanced solid tumor such as melanoma, head and neck, liver or kidney cancer. CDR3 sequence: CASSPSRQSHQPQHF. CDR3 coding DNA: TGTGCCAGCAGTCCCAGCCGACAGTCCCATCAGCCCCAGCATTTT.